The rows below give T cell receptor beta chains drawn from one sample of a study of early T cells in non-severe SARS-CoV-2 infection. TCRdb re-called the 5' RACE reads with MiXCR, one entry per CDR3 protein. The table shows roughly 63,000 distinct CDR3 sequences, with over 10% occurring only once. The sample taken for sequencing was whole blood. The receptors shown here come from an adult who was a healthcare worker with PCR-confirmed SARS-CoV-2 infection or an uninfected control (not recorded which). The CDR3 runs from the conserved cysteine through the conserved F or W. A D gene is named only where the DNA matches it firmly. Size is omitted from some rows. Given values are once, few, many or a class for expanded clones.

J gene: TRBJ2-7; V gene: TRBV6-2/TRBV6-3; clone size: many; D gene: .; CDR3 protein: CASSADRREQYF; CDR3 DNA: TGTGCCAGCAGTGCAGACAGGCGGGAGCAGTACTTC
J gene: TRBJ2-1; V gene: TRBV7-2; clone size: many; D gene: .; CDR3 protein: CASSLGFGDEQFF; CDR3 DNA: TGTGCCAGCAGCTTAGGGTTCGGCGATGAGCAGTTCTTC
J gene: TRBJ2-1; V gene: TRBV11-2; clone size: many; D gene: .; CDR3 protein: CASSINEGVEQFF; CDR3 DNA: TGTGCCAGCAGCATAAACGAGGGGGTTGAGCAGTTCTTC
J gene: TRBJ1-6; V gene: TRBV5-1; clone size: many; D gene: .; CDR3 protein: CASSFGRTNSPLHF; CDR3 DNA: TGCGCCAGCAGCTTCGGACGGACTAATTCACCCCTCCACTTT
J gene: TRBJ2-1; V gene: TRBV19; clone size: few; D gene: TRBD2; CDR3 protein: CASSSRTGGQFF; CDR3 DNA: TGTGCCAGTAGTTCTCGTACGGGGGGGCAGTTCTTC
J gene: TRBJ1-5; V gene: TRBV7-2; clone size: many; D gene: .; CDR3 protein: CASSPGNNQPQHF; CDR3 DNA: TGTGCCAGCAGCCCCGGTAACAATCAGCCCCAGCATTTT
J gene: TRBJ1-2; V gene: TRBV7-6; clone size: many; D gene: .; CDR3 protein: CASSFLEQGSASNYGYTF; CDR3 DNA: TGTGCCAGCAGCTTCTTGGAGCAGGGCTCTGCCTCTAACTATGGCTACACCTTC
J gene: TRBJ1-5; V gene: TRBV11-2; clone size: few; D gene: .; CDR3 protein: CASSVTSSQLSNQPQHF; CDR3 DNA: TGTGCCAGCAGCGTTACGTCGAGTCAGCTTAGCAATCAGCCCCAGCATTTT
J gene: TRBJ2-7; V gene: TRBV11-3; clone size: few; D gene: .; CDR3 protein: CASSIWDDEQYF; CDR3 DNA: TGTGCCAGCAGCATCTGGGACGACGAGCAGTACTTC
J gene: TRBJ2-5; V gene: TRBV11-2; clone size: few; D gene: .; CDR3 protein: CASRSPGHLQETQYF; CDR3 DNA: TGTGCCAGCAGGTCACCGGGACACCTACAAGAGACCCAGTACTTC
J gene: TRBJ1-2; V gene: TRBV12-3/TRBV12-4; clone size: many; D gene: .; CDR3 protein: CASSSPGAGKYGYTF; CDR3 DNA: TGTGCCAGCTCATCCCCAGGGGCAGGGAAGTATGGCTACACCTTC
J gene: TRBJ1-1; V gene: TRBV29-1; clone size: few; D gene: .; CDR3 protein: CSFLGPTTEAFF; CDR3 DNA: TGCAGCTTCCTCGGGCCTACGACTGAAGCTTTCTTT
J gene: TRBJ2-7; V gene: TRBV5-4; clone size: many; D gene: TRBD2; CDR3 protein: CASSGLDYEQYF; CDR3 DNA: TGTGCCAGCAGTGGACTAGACTACGAGCAGTACTTC
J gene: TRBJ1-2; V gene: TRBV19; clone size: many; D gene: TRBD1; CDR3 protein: CASSPADRVNRGYTF; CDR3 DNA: TGTGCCAGTAGTCCGGCCGACAGGGTAAATCGAGGCTACACCTTC
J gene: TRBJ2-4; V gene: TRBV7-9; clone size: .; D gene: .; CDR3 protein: CASSLTDPSLAKNIQYF; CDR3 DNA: TGTGCCAGCAGCTTAACCGACCCGAGCCTAGCCAAAAACATTCAGTACTTC
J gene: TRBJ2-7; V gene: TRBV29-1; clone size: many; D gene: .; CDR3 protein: CSVAKIGREQYF; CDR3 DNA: TGCAGCGTTGCAAAGATCGGGCGGGAGCAGTACTTC
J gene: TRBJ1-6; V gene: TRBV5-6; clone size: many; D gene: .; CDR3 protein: CASRPAMEGIDYNSPLHF; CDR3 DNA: TGTGCCAGCAGGCCAGCCATGGAGGGGATCGACTATAATTCACCCCTCCACTTT
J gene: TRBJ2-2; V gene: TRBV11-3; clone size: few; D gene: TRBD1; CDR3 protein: CASSLRTGGNTGELFF; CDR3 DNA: TGTGCCAGCAGCCTCAGGACAGGGGGAAACACCGGGGAGCTGTTTTTT
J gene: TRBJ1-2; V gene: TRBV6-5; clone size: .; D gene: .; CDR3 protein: CASRRGATYGYTF; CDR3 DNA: TGTGCCAGCCGAAGGGGGGCGACCTATGGCTACACCTTC
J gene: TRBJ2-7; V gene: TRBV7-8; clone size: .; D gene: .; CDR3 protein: CASSLGPDYEQYF; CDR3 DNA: TGTGCCAGCAGCTTAGGTCCGGATTACGAGCAGTACTTC
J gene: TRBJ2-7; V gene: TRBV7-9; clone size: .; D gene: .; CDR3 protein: CASTRRAAEQYF; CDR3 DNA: TGTGCCAGCACCCGGAGGGCGGCGGAGCAGTACTTC
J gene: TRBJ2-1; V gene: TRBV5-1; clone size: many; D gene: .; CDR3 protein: CASSLAGAGSYNEQFF; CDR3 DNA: TGCGCCAGCAGCTTGGCTGGGGCGGGCTCCTACAATGAGCAGTTCTTC
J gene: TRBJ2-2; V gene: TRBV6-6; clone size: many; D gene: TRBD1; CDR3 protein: CASSEQGTGELFF; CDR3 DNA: TGTGCCAGCAGTGAACAGGGGACCGGGGAGCTGTTTTTT
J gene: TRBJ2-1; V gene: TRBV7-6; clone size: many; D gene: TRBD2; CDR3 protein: CASSLGSRGAYNEQFF; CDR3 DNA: TGTGCCAGCAGCTTAGGTTCGCGGGGGGCCTACAATGAGCAGTTCTTC
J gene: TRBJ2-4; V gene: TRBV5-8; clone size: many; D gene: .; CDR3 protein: CASSLRPGAIKNIQYF; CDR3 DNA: TGTGCCAGCAGCTTGAGGCCAGGGGCTATCAAAAACATTCAGTACTTC
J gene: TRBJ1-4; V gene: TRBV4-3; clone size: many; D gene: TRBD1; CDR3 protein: CASSQEGGQGRVGGDEKLFF; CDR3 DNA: TGCGCCAGCAGCCAAGAAGGAGGACAGGGACGGGTTGGGGGCGATGAAAAACTGTTTTTT
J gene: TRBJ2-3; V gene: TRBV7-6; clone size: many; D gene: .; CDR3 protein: CASSSGSITDTQYF; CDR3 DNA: TGTGCCAGCAGCTCGGGCAGTATCACAGATACGCAGTATTTT
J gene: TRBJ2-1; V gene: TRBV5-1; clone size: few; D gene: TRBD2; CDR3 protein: CASSFGTSGGKVQFF; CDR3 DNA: TGCGCCAGCAGCTTTGGGACTAGCGGGGGGAAGGTGCAGTTCTTC
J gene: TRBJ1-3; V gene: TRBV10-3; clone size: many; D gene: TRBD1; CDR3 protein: CAIRGQPGNTIYF; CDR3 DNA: TGTGCCATCAGGGGACAGCCAGGAAACACCATATATTTT
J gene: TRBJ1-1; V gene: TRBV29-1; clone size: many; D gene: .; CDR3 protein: CSVQSTEAFF; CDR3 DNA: TGCAGCGTCCAATCGACTGAAGCTTTCTTT
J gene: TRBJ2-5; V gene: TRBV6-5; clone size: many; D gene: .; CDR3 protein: CASSAPGTQETQYF; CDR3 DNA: TGTGCCAGCAGTGCCCCCGGGACGCAAGAGACCCAGTACTTC
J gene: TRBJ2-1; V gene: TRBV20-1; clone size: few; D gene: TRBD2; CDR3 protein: CSASGGGAYNEQFF; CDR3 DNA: TGCAGTGCCTCCGGCGGGGGGGCGTACAATGAGCAGTTCTTC
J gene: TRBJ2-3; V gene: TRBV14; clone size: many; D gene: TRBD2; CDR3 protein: CASSQGLARITDTQYF; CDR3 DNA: TGTGCCAGCAGCCAGGGACTAGCGCGTATCACAGATACGCAGTATTTT
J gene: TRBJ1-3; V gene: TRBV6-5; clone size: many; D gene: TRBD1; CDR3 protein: CASRPKLGTGSGNTIYF; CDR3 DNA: TGTGCCAGCAGGCCCAAGCTCGGGACAGGCTCTGGAAACACCATATATTTT
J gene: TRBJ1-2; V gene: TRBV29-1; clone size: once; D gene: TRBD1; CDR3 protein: CSAGQDYGYTF; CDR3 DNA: TGCAGCGCGGGACAGGACTATGGCTACACCTTC
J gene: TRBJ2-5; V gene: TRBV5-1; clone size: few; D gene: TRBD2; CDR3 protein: CASSLASGGVQETQYF; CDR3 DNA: TGCGCCAGCAGCTTGGCTAGCGGGGGCGTCCAAGAGACCCAGTACTTC
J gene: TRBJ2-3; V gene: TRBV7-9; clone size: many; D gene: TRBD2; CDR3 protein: CASSTSGVGTDTQYF; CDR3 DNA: TGTGCCAGCAGTACTAGCGGGGTGGGCACAGATACGCAGTATTTT
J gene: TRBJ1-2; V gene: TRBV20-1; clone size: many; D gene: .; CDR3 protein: CSARRGAGQLGYGYTF; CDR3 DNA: TGCAGTGCTAGAAGAGGGGCCGGACAGTTAGGCTATGGCTACACCTTC
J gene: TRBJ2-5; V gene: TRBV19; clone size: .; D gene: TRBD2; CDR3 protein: CASRNGGVSQTQYF; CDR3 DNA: TGTGCCAGTAGGAACGGGGGGGTCAGTCAGACCCAGTACTTC
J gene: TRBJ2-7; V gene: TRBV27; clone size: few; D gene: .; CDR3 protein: CASSPLQGYEQYF; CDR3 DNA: TGTGCCAGCAGTCCACTACAGGGATACGAGCAGTACTTC
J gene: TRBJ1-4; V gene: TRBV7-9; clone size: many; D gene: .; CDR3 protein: CASSRERVPNEKLFF; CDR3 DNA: TGTGCCAGCAGCCGGGAGAGAGTTCCTAATGAAAAACTGTTTTTT
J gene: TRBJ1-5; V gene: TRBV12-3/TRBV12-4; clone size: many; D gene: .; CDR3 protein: CASSLSSGNQPQHF; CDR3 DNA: TGTGCCAGCAGTTTATCATCGGGCAATCAGCCCCAGCATTTT
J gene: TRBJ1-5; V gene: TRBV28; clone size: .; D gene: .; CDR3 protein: CASSPLGSNQPQHF; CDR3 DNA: TGTGCCAGCAGTCCCTTGGGTAGCAATCAGCCCCAGCATTTT
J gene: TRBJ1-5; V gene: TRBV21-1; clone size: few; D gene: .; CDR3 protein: CASRLKDRLFNQPQHF; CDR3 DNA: TGTGCCAGCAGGTTAAAGGACAGGCTATTTAATCAGCCCCAGCATTTT
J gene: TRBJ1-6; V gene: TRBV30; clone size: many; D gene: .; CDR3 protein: CAWSGGQGGSPLHF; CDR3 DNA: TGTGCCTGGAGTGGAGGGCAGGGCGGATCACCCCTCCACTTT
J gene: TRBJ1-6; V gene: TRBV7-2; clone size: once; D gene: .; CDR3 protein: CASSFNSGTMNSPLHF; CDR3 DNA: TGTGCCAGCAGCTTCAACTCCGGGACAATGAATTCACCCCTCCACTTT
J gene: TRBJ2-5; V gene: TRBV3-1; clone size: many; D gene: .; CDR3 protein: CASSQEDRAQYF; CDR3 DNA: TGTGCCAGCAGCCAAGAAGATCGGGCCCAGTACTTC
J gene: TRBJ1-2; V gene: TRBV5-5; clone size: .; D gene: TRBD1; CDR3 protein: CSSSFGTGVGGYTF; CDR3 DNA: TGTTCCAGCAGTTTCGGGACAGGGGTCGGTGGCTACACCTTC
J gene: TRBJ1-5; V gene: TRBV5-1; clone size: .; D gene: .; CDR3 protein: CASSPTSGEPQHF; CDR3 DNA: TGCGCCAGCAGCCCGACCTCTGGGGAGCCCCAGCATTTT
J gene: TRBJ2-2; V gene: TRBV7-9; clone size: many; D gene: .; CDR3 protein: CASSYGQMNTGELFF; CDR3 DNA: TGTGCCAGCAGCTATGGACAGATGAACACCGGGGAGCTGTTTTTT
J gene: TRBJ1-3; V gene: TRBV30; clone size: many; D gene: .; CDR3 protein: CAWSGDTGNTIYF; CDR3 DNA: TGTGCCTGGAGTGGGGACACTGGAAACACCATATATTTT
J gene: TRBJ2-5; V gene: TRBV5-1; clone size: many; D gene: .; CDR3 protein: CASSGGLQETQYF; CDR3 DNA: TGCGCCAGCAGCGGGGGACTGCAAGAGACCCAGTACTTC
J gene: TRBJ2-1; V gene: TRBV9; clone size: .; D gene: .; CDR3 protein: CASSAVSGGLYNEQFF; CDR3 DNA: TGTGCCAGCAGCGCCGTTTCCGGGGGCCTGTACAATGAGCAGTTCTTC
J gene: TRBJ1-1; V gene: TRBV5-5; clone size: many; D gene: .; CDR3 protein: CASSPLGNTEAFF; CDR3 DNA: TGTGCCAGCAGCCCACTCGGGAACACTGAAGCTTTCTTT